The 27 T cell receptor beta chains below come from one sample, sequenced in a study of cytomegalovirus exposure and HLA in healthy donors. The primer mix had 60 Vbeta and 13 Jbeta primers. TCRdb's copy holds only in-frame clones and misses some; the assay was immunoSEQ multiplex PCR. The table includes about 120,000 clones, approximately 72% detected once. Sample: PBMCs. These TCRs come from a woman aged 40-49 years in good health and CMV-seropositive.

CDR3 in amino acids: CASSLLDIEAFF. The CDR3 region has the DNA TGTGCCAGCAGCTTACTGGACATTGAAGCTTTCTTT. The chain is built from TRBV7-2 and TRBJ1-1, with D possibly matching TRBD1 (5 bases). The germline V and J ends were trimmed by 2 bases and 7 bases, with 8 bases remaining between them. CDR3 length equals 12 residues. Germline values: CDR1 SGHTA, CDR2 FQGNSA.

CDR3 nucleotides: TGTGCCAGCAGCCTTGGAGACAGGGTACCCACTGAAGCTTTCTTT. It is translated as CASSLGDRVPTEAFF. The chain couples TRBV28 to TRBJ1-1; TRBD1 agrees at 7 bases. The V gene's germline CDR1 is MDHEN and CDR2 SYDVKM. Germline trimming cut 6 bases from V and 4 bases from J; bases unmatched to any gene: 11. The CDR3 consists of 15 residues.

The chain recombines TRBV4-1 with TRBJ1-6; no reliable D call. CDR3 length equals 14 residues. Germline V CDR1 and CDR2: MGHRA, YSYEKL. The V gene lost 3 bases and the J gene lost 5 bases, with 8 bases spanning the gap. The CDR3 loop is CASSQTVDNSPLHF. For the CDR3, the DNA is TGCGCCAGCAGCCAGACTGTTGATAATTCACCCCTCCACTTT.

Here the CDR3 reads CAISEGQGQETQYF. CDR3 sequence (DNA): TGTGCCATCAGTGAGGGACAGGGACAAGAGACCCAGTACTTC. The chain carries TRBV10-3 and TRBJ2-5, with TRBD1 matching 8 bases. The V segment lost 2 bases and the J segment 2 bases; nucleotides outside the gene matches: 1. CDR1 and CDR2 (germline): ENHRY, SYGVKD. The CDR3 covers 14 residues.

The chain carries TRBV4-1 and TRBJ1-2, with 8 bases lining up with TRBD1. J lost 2 bases, V lost 0 bases, and 8 bases had no gene match. CDR1 is MGHRA, CDR2 YSYEKL, per germline. The CDR3 runs to 17 residues. CDR3 nucleotide sequence: TGCGCCAGCAGCCAAGATGCCAGGGGGCCTACGAACTATGGCTACACCTTC. It is translated as CASSQDARGPTNYGYTF.

The rearrangement uses TRBV4-2 and TRBJ1-5; 8 bases are shared with TRBD1. The ends lost 1 base at V and 6 bases at J; junction bases unmatched: 5. The germline CDR1 and CDR2 sequences are LGHNA and YNFKEQ. The CDR3 totals 15 residues. In nucleotides, the CDR3 is TGTGCCAGCAGCCAAGGGACAGGGAGGAGTCAGCCCCAGCATTTT. Encoded protein: CASSQGTGRSQPQHF.

The chain recombines TRBV29-1 with TRBJ2-5, with a weak D call TRBD1 (6 bases). CDR1 SQVTM and CDR2 ANQGSEA come from the germline V gene. The CDR3 loop spans 15 amino acids. V lost 0 bases, J lost 3 bases, and 14 bases lay in between. The CDR3 loop is CSVEEGYRVEETQYF. In DNA form, the CDR3 reads TGCAGCGTTGAAGAGGGATACAGGGTCGAAGAGACCCAGTACTTC. Variable domain in full (rest from reference TRBV29-1 and TRBJ2-5): SAVISQKPSRDICQRGTSLTIQCQVDSQVTMMFWYRQQPGQSLTLIATANQGSEATYESGFVIDKFPISRPNLTFSTLTVSNMSPEDSSIYLCSVEEGYRVEETQYFGPGTRLLVL.

The DNA for the CDR3 is TGTGCCAGCAGCCAGGGATGGCAGGGCCTGAACACTGAAGCTTTCTTT. It encodes CASSQGWQGLNTEAFF. The rearrangement joins TRBV7-9 to TRBJ1-1; TRBD1 is a possible D gene (5 bases). The CDR3 is 16 residues long. Trimming pared 5 bases from V and 0 bases from J, leaving 16 bases between. CDR1 SEHNR and CDR2 FQNEAQ come from the germline V gene (reference sequence). The whole variable domain, remainder taken from reference TRBV7-9 and TRBJ1-1, is DTGVSQNPRHKITKRGQNVTFRCDPISEHNRLYWYRQTLGQGPEFLTYFQNEAQLEKSRLLSDRFSAERPKGSFSTLEIQRTEQGDSAMYLCASSQGWQGLNTEAFFGQGTRLTVV.

The chain carries TRBV4-1 and TRBJ2-7, with 8 bases lining up with TRBD1. CDR1 is MGHRA, CDR2 YSYEKL, per germline. The CDR3 has 16 residues. Trimming at V came to 0 bases and at J to 3 bases, leaving 7 bases not matched to a gene. The CDR3 coding sequence is TGCGCCAGCAGCCAAGATAGCAGGACAGGGTACTACGAGCAGTACTTC. This encodes CASSQDSRTGYYEQYF.

The J gene is TRBJ1-1, the V gene TRBV5-1, with 10 nucleotides matching TRBD1. V gave up 2 bases and J gave up 7 bases; unmatched junction bases: 11. This CDR3 region has 16 residues. CDR1 is SGHRS and CDR2 is YFSETQ in the germline V gene. The CDR3 loop is CASSLYLGGDRGEAFF. CDR3 sequence (DNA): TGCGCCAGCAGCTTATACCTAGGGGGGGACAGGGGTGAAGCTTTCTTT.

The rearrangement joins TRBV5-1 to TRBJ2-5, with 9 bases lining up with TRBD1. The germline V gene has CDR1 SGHRS and CDR2 YFSETQ. CDR3 size: 15 residues. V shed 7 bases, J shed 5 bases, and the junction held 12 bases outside the gene matches. The CDR3 spells CASFEDRGSPETQYF. CDR3 nucleotide sequence: TGCGCCAGCTTCGAGGACAGGGGTTCCCCTGAGACCCAGTACTTC.

This rearrangement joins TRBV7-2 to TRBJ2-7; TRBD2 agrees at 8 bases. This CDR3 spans 14 amino acids. The junction had 5 bases not matched to a gene; V was cut back by 4 bases and J by 3 bases. The germline CDR1 and CDR2 sequences are SGHTA and FQGNSA. The CDR3 here is CASSSAGAFYEQYF. As DNA, the CDR3 is TGTGCCAGCAGCTCAGCGGGGGCTTTCTACGAGCAGTACTTC. Together with reference TRBV7-2 and TRBJ2-7, the CDR3 gives the full variable domain: GAGVSQSPSNKVTEKGKDVELRCDPISGHTALYWYRQSLGQGLEFLIYFQGNSAPDKSGLPSDRFSAERTGGSVSTLTIQRTQQEDSAVYLCASSSAGAFYEQYFGPGTRLTVT.

This chain uses TRBV27 with TRBJ1-5; tentative D call: TRBD1 (5 bases). Per germline, CDR1 MNHEY and CDR2 SMNVEV (reference sequence). Between the trimmed V and J ends, which lost 5 bases and 3 bases, there was a span of 8 bases. This CDR3 spans 13 amino acids. The CDR3 DNA follows: TGTGCCAGCAGTCCAGGGTACAATCAGCCCCAGCATTTT. It codes for CASSPGYNQPQHF.

The chain has TRBV7-2 and TRBJ2-1; D not certain. The length of the CDR3 is 12 residues. V lost 1 base to trimming and J lost 13 bases, with 11 bases between them. CDR1 is SGHTA and CDR2 is FQGNSA in the germline V gene. The CDR3 protein is CASSLEVQVQFF. The CDR3, as DNA: TGTGCCAGCAGCTTAGAGGTCCAGGTCCAGTTCTTC.

The chain carries TRBV12-5 and TRBJ2-5; TRBD1 might be the D (7 bases). The germline V gene encodes CDR1 LGHNT and CDR2 FRNRAP. This CDR3 is 15 amino acids long. Trimming cost V 2 bases and J 3 bases, with 13 bases left between them. The CDR3 DNA reads TGTGCTAGTGGTTTGAGAGCAGGGGGGAAAGAGACCCAGTACTTC. It is translated as CASGLRAGGKETQYF. Looking up the rest from reference TRBV12-5 and TRBJ2-5 gives the full variable domain: DARVTQTPRHKVTEMGQEVTMRCQPILGHNTVFWYRQTMMQGLELLAYFRNRAPLDDSGMPKDRFSAEMPDATLATLKIQPSEPRDSAVYFCASGLRAGGKETQYFGPGTRLLVL.

The chain joins TRBV6-5 to TRBJ2-1, with a possible D match to TRBD1 (6 bases). This CDR3 region has 15 residues. V gave up 6 bases and J gave up 0 bases, with 12 bases separating them. Germline V gene data show CDR1 as MNHEY and CDR2 as SVGAGI. The CDR3 coding sequence is TGTGCCAGCAGCAGGACAGCTAGCTCCTACAATGAGCAGTTCTTC. Protein product: CASSRTASSYNEQFF.

This rearrangement joins TRBV7-2 to TRBJ1-6; D might be TRBD1 (5 bases). The CDR3 loop spans 12 amino acids. Germline CDR1 is SGHTA and CDR2 is FQGNSA. V lost 5 bases to trimming and J lost 18 bases, with 17 bases between them. The CDR3 loop is CASSASGGSYHF. In nucleotides, the CDR3 is TGTGCCAGCAGCGCCTCCGGGGGATCTTACCACTTT.

The V and J genes are TRBV5-4 and TRBJ1-2, with D perhaps TRBD1 (5 bases). Germline loops: CDR1 SGHNT, CDR2 YYREEE (reference sequence). This CDR3 is 13 amino acids long. V lost 4 bases and J lost 1, with 8 bases in between. The CDR3 DNA is TGTGCCAGCAGCCAACAGGTTAACTATGGCTACACCTTC. Translated, it gives CASSQQVNYGYTF.

Only a few counts were recorded for this clone. This chain links TRBV4-1 with TRBJ2-2, with 7 bases fitting TRBD1. Losses at the gene ends were 0 bases for V and 5 bases for J; bases not matched to a gene: 12. This CDR3 comprises 18 residues. Germline CDR1 and CDR2: MGHRA and YSYEKL. In nucleotides, the CDR3 is TGCGCCAGCAGCCAAGAAGAGTGGGGGACAGTAGTTACCGGGGAGCTGTTTTTT. Translating it yields CASSQEEWGTVVTGELFF.

This chain connects TRBV9 to TRBJ2-7; TRBD1 might be the D (8 bases). Looked up from germline, CDR1 is SGDLS and CDR2 is YYNGEE. Trimming took 0 bases from V and 5 from J, leaving 12 bases between them. CDR3 size: 14 residues. CDR3 sequence reads: CASSVDRGRDEQYF. The CDR3 DNA reads TGTGCCAGCAGCGTAGACAGGGGGAGGGACGAGCAGTACTTC.

This chain connects TRBV10-3 to TRBJ2-5; 8 nucleotides align to TRBD2. Trimming at V came to 4 bases and at J to 5 bases, leaving 12 bases not matched to a gene. CDR3 size: 16 residues. Germline CDR1 reads ENHRY; CDR2 reads SYGVKD. This CDR3 reads CAISVGAGAARETQYF. DNA for the CDR3: TGTGCCATCAGTGTTGGAGCGGGGGCCGCGCGGGAGACCCAGTACTTC.

The rearrangement links TRBV11-2 to TRBJ1-5; possible D gene TRBD1, 6 bases. The CDR3 sequence is 15 residues long. The germline gives CDR1 SGHAT, CDR2 FQNNGV. V shed 6 bases and J shed 4 bases, with 16 bases lying between them. CDR3 sequence: CASSPTPQGNQPQHF. The CDR3 region has the DNA TGTGCCAGCAGTCCGACCCCACAGGGTAATCAGCCCCAGCATTTT.

The chain couples TRBV4-3 to TRBJ1-2; D may be TRBD1 (6 bases). The CDR3 totals 16 residues. Germline CDR1 and CDR2: LGHNA and YSLEER. With 3 bases removed from V and 4 bases from J, the gap between germline ends came to 18 bases. The CDR3 loop reads CASSQQTGISLYGYTF. CDR3 in DNA: TGCGCCAGCAGCCAGCAGACAGGTATATCTCTCTATGGCTACACCTTC.

This chain connects TRBV5-4 to TRBJ2-3; a possible D gene is TRBD1 (6 bases). The CDR3 has 15 amino acids. Trimming stripped 4 bases from V and 0 bases from J, with 12 bases between. CDR1 and CDR2 from the germline V gene are SGHNT and YYREEE (reference sequence). Written as DNA, the CDR3 is TGTGCCAGCAGCCGGGACATCGAAAGCACAGATACGCAGTATTTT. Amino acid sequence: CASSRDIESTDTQYF. The whole variable domain, filled in from reference TRBV5-4 and TRBJ2-3, reads ETGVTQSPTHLIKTRGQQVTLRCSSQSGHNTVSWYQQALGQGPQFIFQYYREEENGRGNFPPRFSGLQFPNYSSELNVNALELDDSALYLCASSRDIESTDTQYFGPGTRLTVL.

Remarks on this clone: Other DNA sequences in the same sample also yield this CDR3. The chain joins TRBV2 to TRBJ2-7, with TRBD1 matching 7 bases. This CDR3 has 14 residues. Germline V gene lookup returns CDR1 SNHLY and CDR2 FYNNEI. V lost 4 bases, J lost 2 bases, and 5 bases stayed unmatched. CDR3 bases: TGTGCCAGCAGTGGACAGGGAGTGCCCTACGAGCAGTACTTC. Translation gives CASSGQGVPYEQYF.

This clone was seen a few times. The V and J genes are TRBV19 and TRBJ1-1; perhaps TRBD1 as D (5 bases). The germline V and J ends were trimmed by 6 bases and 7 bases, with 9 bases remaining between them. The CDR3 is made up of 11 amino acids. Germline loops: CDR1 LNHDA, CDR2 SQIVND (reference sequence). The CDR3 reads CASRDSLEAFF. The DNA of the CDR3 is TGTGCCAGTAGAGACAGCCTTGAAGCTTTCTTT.

There are a few counts of this clone. This rearrangement joins TRBV6-5 to TRBJ1-1, with D uncertain. Per germline, CDR1 MNHEY and CDR2 SVGAGI. This CDR3 has 14 residues. The V end was cut by 6 bases, the J end by 5 bases, with 16 bases between. The CDR3 loop reads CASSPLPGETEAFF. CDR3 in DNA: TGTGCCAGCAGCCCCTTGCCGGGAGAGACTGAAGCTTTCTTT.